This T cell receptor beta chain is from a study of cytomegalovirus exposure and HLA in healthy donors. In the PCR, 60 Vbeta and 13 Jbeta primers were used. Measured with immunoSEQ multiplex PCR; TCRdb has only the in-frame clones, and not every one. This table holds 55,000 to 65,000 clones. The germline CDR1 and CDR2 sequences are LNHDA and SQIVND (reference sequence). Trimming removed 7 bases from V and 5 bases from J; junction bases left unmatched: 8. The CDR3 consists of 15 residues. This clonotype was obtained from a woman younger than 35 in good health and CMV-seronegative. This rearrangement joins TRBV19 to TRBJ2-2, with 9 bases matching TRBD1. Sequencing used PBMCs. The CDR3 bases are TGTGCCAGTAAACGGGGGGACAGGGAGACCGGGGAGCTGTTTTTT. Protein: CASKRGDRETGELFF.